This is a list of T cell receptor beta chains from one sample in a study of OX40 agonist ivuxolimab in advanced cancers. Assay used: immunoSEQ multiplex PCR; TCRdb lists only in-frame clones, some missing. The sample yields 15,000 to 20,000 clones, about 90% seen once. This material consisted of CD4+ or CD8+ T cells sorted from blood, taken in a trial of the OX40 agonist ivuxolimab. These receptors came from an adult with an advanced solid tumor such as melanoma, head and neck, liver or kidney cancer. CDR3s leave out the opening cysteine and the closing phenylalanine or tryptophan. Clone size is not always given. Where it is, it says once, few, many or a class for expanded clones.

j_call clone_size v_call cdr3_aa
TRBJ2-5 NA TRBV5-6 ASSLAGQFLETQY
TRBJ2-7 few TRBV27 ASSLSNPGSKQY
TRBJ2-7 NA TRBV2 ASSVGRSYEQY
TRBJ2-1 NA TRBV7-3 ASSPGLEGEQF
TRBJ2-7 NA TRBV27 ASSLTLGRRYEQY
TRBJ1-5 NA TRBV15 ATSRELLQPQH
TRBJ2-3 NA TRBV28 ASSLRLATSTDTQY
TRBJ1-5 once TRBV6-1 ASSAPGRADQPQH
TRBJ2-7 NA TRBV7-6 ASSPSPDYEQY
TRBJ2-1 NA TRBV29-1 SILPSDEQF
TRBJ2-1 NA TRBV19 ATRPGGSYEQF
TRBJ2-1 NA TRBV9 ASTLGGGSDNEQF
TRBJ2-3 NA TRBV27 ASSSRLFDTQY
TRBJ1-1 NA TRBV6-6 ASSYSQAAEAF
TRBJ2-7 NA TRBV14 ASSLEGGFTYEQY
TRBJ1-1 NA TRBV10-3 AISESGDKNF
TRBJ2-1 few TRBV2 ASRGLGVLVSDEQF
TRBJ1-4 once TRBV5-1 ASSLNPKGEKLF
TRBJ2-5 NA TRBV27 ASSLWAGQETQY
TRBJ2-1 NA TRBV5-5 ASSLVLAGLHEQF
TRBJ2-3 once TRBV12-2 ASRLHPEHPNTDTQY
TRBJ2-7 NA TRBV27 ASSLLGYEQY
TRBJ2-7 NA TRBV6-5 ASGNLEQY
TRBJ2-1 NA TRBV11-2 ASSLDVVGSGLREQF
TRBJ2-7 NA TRBV27 ASSWQTSYEQY
TRBJ2-7 NA TRBV5-1 ASSLAGPYEQY
TRBJ1-5 NA TRBV4-3 ASSQDRQGGNQPQH
TRBJ2-7 NA TRBV11-3 ASSLVLADYEQY
TRBJ1-2 NA TRBV20-1 SARGDYGYT
TRBJ2-2 NA TRBV9 AGSKNANTGELF
TRBJ1-1 few TRBV29-1 SVQGRTEAF
TRBJ2-1 NA TRBV7-9 ASSRTWGNEQF
TRBJ2-1 NA TRBV9 ASSVGGNTFYNEQF
TRBJ2-7 NA TRBV15 ATSQLGSEQY
TRBJ2-1 NA TRBV7-6 ASSLEGLAGERYNEQF
TRBJ2-3 NA TRBV7-9 ASSSATSGDTDTQY
TRBJ2-7 few TRBV5-8 ASSQGTSGRIPEQY
TRBJ2-1 NA TRBV7-7 ASSSDLDNEQF
TRBJ2-2 NA TRBV2 ASSKGSSWVNTGELF
TRBJ1-4 NA TRBV7-9 ASSPLGTEVEKLF
TRBJ2-4 NA TRBV19 ASSDPGTINIQY
TRBJ2-3 NA TRBV5-1 ASSLGEFSTDTQY
TRBJ1-1 NA TRBV7-9 ASSLSTETEAF
TRBJ2-3 NA TRBV13 ASSPGGGKSMDTQY
TRBJ2-7 NA TRBV28 ASIGAGGQSSYEQY
TRBJ2-2 NA TRBV10-3 AIFREGAGELF
TRBJ1-2 NA TRBV19 ASSPMGTNYGYT
TRBJ2-5 NA TRBV18 ASSPEWGAQETQY
TRBJ1-3 NA TRBV7-9 ASSMGGLSGNTIY
TRBJ2-7 NA TRBV9 ASSVIPGTSYYEQY
TRBJ2-7 NA TRBV11-2 ASRMGRFSYEQY
TRBJ2-5 few TRBV7-9 ASSLFGRSGWQETQY
TRBJ2-7 NA TRBV29-1 SVGTGIPPYEQY